Below are 21 T cell receptor beta chains sequenced from a single sample in a study of CD4 and CD8 cells across lung adenocarcinoma regions. TCRdb fed the PCR reads into MiXCR, producing one record per CDR3 protein. The sample contains around 25,000 distinct CDR3 sequences, less than 60% of which appear only once. Sequencing was performed on CD8+ T cells from the center of a lung tumor. The receptors were sampled from a male donor with lung adenocarcinoma. The CD4 and CD8 labels of this study may be unreliable.

The chain uses TRBV4-1 and TRBJ2-4; D is possibly TRBD1 or TRBD2 (6 bases each). The J call is doubtful: the DNA matches TRBJ2-3 better. Germline V gene data show CDR1 as MGHRA and CDR2 as YSYEKL. The CDR3 runs 15 residues. For the CDR3, the DNA is TGCGCCAGCAGCCAGGGGGGCGTGGCCAAAGACATTCAGTATTTT. It codes for CASSQGGVAKDIQYF.

In this sample, this clonotype turned up many times. The chain carries TRBV6-5 and TRBJ2-5; no clear D. Germline V CDR1 and CDR2: MNHEY, SVGAGI. CDR3 length equals 15 residues. With 0 bases removed from V and 1 base from J, the gap between germline ends came to 9 bases. The CDR3 spells CASSYSWSIQETQYF. The CDR3 bases are TGTGCCAGCAGTTACTCGTGGAGCATCCAAGAGACCCAGTACTTC.

This clonotype was seen more than once but under ten times. The J gene is TRBJ1-1, the V gene TRBV10-1, with D possibly being TRBD1 (5 bases). Germline values: CDR1 WNHNN, CDR2 SYGVQD (reference sequence). Trimming removed 6 bases at V and 10 bases at J, with 18 bases between. This CDR3 has 13 residues. The CDR3 region is CASSTAGGNRAFF. The CDR3 DNA sequence: TGCGCCAGCAGCACTGCGGGGGGGAATAGAGCTTTCTTT.

The CDR3 DNA reads as TGTGCCAGCAGCTTAGGGGGGGCTAATGAGCAGTTCTTC. Translation gives CASSLGGANEQFF. The gene calls are TRBV7-2 and TRBJ2-1, with D perhaps given as TRBD1 or TRBD2 (6 bases each). Germline CDR1 is SGHTA and CDR2 is FQGNSA. The CDR3 contains 13 residues. V lost 1 base and J 7 bases, leaving 8 bases between the germline ends.

J is TRBJ1-2 and V is TRBV2; no reliable D call. This CDR3 region has 13 residues. V was trimmed by 4 bases and J by 6 bases, leaving 12 bases between them. In germline, CDR1 is SNHLY, CDR2 FYNNEI. The CDR3 sequence is CASSATDQDGYTF. DNA for the CDR3: TGTGCCAGCAGTGCCACGGACCAAGATGGCTACACCTTC.

This clonotype came up a few times. This chain connects TRBV6-5 to TRBJ2-3; 10 nucleotides agree with TRBD2. The CDR3 spans 15 residues. V lost 4 bases and J lost 0; bases outside the gene matches: 1. Germline V gene data show CDR1 as MNHEY and CDR2 as SVGAGI. The CDR3 nucleotides read TGTGCCAGCAGTTTGACTAGCGGGAGCACAGATACGCAGTATTTT. Its protein is CASSLTSGSTDTQYF.

As regards this clonotype: One end of the junction varies from germline; a read error may be responsible. CDR3 amino acids: CASSQVMGLEAKDMQYF. CDR3 sequence (DNA): TGCGCCAGCAGCCAAGTTATGGGGCTGGAGGCCAAAGACATGCAGTACTTC. The rearrangement links TRBV4-1 to TRBJ2-4; D possibly matches TRBD1 or TRBD2 (5 bases each). Germline CDR1 reads MGHRA; CDR2 reads YSYEKL. The CDR3 is 17 amino acids.

The rearrangement uses TRBV6-5 and TRBJ2-2; no reliable D call. The CDR3 runs to 14 residues. V was cut by 0 bases and J by 6 bases, with 8 bases left in between. The germline V gene has CDR1 MNHEY and CDR2 SVGAGI. CDR3 in amino acids: CASSYSEAAGELFF. DNA of the CDR3: TGTGCCAGCAGTTACTCTGAGGCGGCCGGGGAGCTGTTTTTT.

This clonotype is a singleton in its sample. The chain recombines TRBV12-3 or TRBV12-4 with TRBJ2-4, with unresolved D. The DNA end is more similar to TRBJ2-1, so the J call may be wrong. There are 11 residues in the CDR3. CDR3 region: CASSLWDEQFF. Here the CDR3 DNA reads TGTGCCAGCAGTTTATGGGATGAGCAGTTCTTC.

This clonotype has a count of ten or more. V and J are TRBV6-1 and TRBJ2-3, with 8 positions matching TRBD2. CDR3 length: 16 residues. CDR1 and CDR2 (germline): MNHNS, SASEGT. V gave up 5 bases and J gave up 2 bases; unmatched junction bases: 9. Here the CDR3 reads CASSPSGHPTTDTQYF. The DNA for the CDR3 is TGTGCCAGCAGTCCTAGCGGGCACCCAACCACAGATACGCAGTATTTT.

J is TRBJ2-2 and V is TRBV6-1, with a weak D call TRBD1 (5 bases). Germline V gene data show CDR1 as MNHNS and CDR2 as SASEGT. V was trimmed by 2 bases and J by 6 bases, leaving 10 bases between them. The CDR3 is 14 residues long. CDR3 nucleotide sequence: TGTGCCAGCAGTGAAATATTAGGGGCCGGGGAGCTGTTTTTT. Translated, it gives CASSEILGAGELFF.

As concerns this clonotype: An end of the junction differs from the germline gene, which may be a read error. The chain combines TRBV6-1 with TRBJ2-3, with D unresolved. The CDR3 length is 14 residues. Germline V gene lookup returns CDR1 MNHNS and CDR2 SASEGT. CDR3 bases: TGTGCCAGCAGTCGACACCCAGTTGAAGACACGCAGTATTTC. This gives the protein CASSRHPVEDTQYF.

Points on this clonotype: This CDR3 is missing its conserved last phenylalanine or tryptophan, likely due to a read error. The DNA is omitted, as the CDR3 cannot be located on it reliably, and the CDR3 follows TCRdb's listing. This chain connects TRBV6-1 to TRBJ2-1; no DNA check was done on the table's D call, TRBD2. Looked up from germline, CDR1 is MNHNS and CDR2 is SASEGT. 17 amino acids form the CDR3, both terminal residues included. This chain's CDR3 is CASSETWTSGINVIKEA.

The rearrangement joins TRBV6-1 to TRBJ2-5, with D perhaps given as TRBD1 or TRBD2 (5 bases each). Germline lookup yields CDR1 MNHNS and CDR2 SASEGT. Trimming took 9 bases from V and 11 from J, leaving 28 bases between them. The CDR3 has 15 amino acids. The CDR3 DNA reads as TGTGCCAGGGGTGAAGGGGAGCCAGGCACAGATACGCAGTACTTC. It is translated as CARGEGEPGTDTQYF.

This clonotype showed up just a few times. The genes are TRBV6-1 and TRBJ2-1, with TRBD2 identical over 11 bases. The CDR3 consists of 15 residues. CDR1 is MNHNS and CDR2 is SASEGT in the germline V gene. Losses at the gene ends were 5 bases for V and 12 bases for J; bases not matched to a gene: 12. The CDR3 DNA reads as TGTGCCAGCAGTCCCCCGGGACTAGCGGAGGCCGGGCAGTTCTTC. This codes for CASSPPGLAEAGQFF.

This clonotype was seen a handful of times. The chain has TRBV30 and TRBJ2-7; weak D call: TRBD2 (6 bases). CDR1 GTSNPN and CDR2 SVGIG come from the germline V gene (reference sequence). The CDR3 loop spans 15 amino acids. V was pared by 2 bases and J by 3 bases, with 17 bases between. The CDR3 DNA reads as TGTGCCTGGAGTACCACCTCCGCGGGATACTACGAGCAGTACTTC. Translation: CAWSTTSAGYYEQYF.

This rearrangement joins TRBV6-1 to TRBJ1-2; no firm D call. Between the trimmed V and J ends, which lost 6 bases and 4 bases, there was a span of 15 bases. CDR1 and CDR2 (germline): MNHNS, SASEGT. The CDR3 runs 14 residues. The chain's CDR3 is CASSRDINVYGYTF. The CDR3 DNA is TGTGCCAGCAGCCGCGACATAAACGTCTATGGCTACACCTTC.

Ten or more counts support this clonotype. The chain links TRBV27 to TRBJ1-5, with a tentative D call TRBD1 (6 bases). The CDR3 spans 15 residues. Germline lookup yields CDR1 MNHEY and CDR2 SMNVEV (reference sequence). The ends were cut back, 0 bases at V and 6 bases at J, with 12 bases in the middle. The CDR3 sequence is CASSLSGGRSQPQHF. DNA for the CDR3: TGTGCCAGCAGTTTATCGGGGGGGCGCAGTCAGCCCCAGCATTTT.

This clonotype occurred once. The chain carries TRBV5-1 and TRBJ2-3, with TRBD1 as a possible D gene (5 bases). Looked up from germline, CDR1 is SGHRS and CDR2 is YFSETQ. V was trimmed by 4 bases and J by 0 bases, leaving 12 bases between them. This CDR3 has 15 amino acids. The CDR3 sequence: CASSQDTTSTDTQYF. In DNA, the CDR3 is TGCGCCAGCAGCCAGGACACTACTAGCACAGATACGCAGTATTTT.

This clonotype was seen more than once but under ten times. The chain links TRBV6-1 to TRBJ2-1, with 9 nucleotides matching TRBD1. Germline V gene data show CDR1 as MNHNS and CDR2 as SASEGT. J lost 4 bases, V lost 5 bases, and 6 bases had no gene match. This CDR3 spans 15 amino acids. Written as DNA, the CDR3 is TGTGCCAGCAGTAAACAGGGGGCGCTTTACAATGAGCAGTTCTTC. Translation gives CASSKQGALYNEQFF.

In its sample, this clonotype is medium-sized. The CDR3 coding sequence is TGTGCCAGCAGCTTATCGGGCCGCACAGATACGCAGTATTTT. This codes for CASSLSGRTDTQYF. The chain uses TRBV7-2 and TRBJ2-3, with D unclear. The CDR3 runs 14 residues. The ends were cut back, 2 bases at V and 1 base at J, with 7 bases in the middle. The germline CDR1 and CDR2 sequences are SGHTA and FQGNSA.